What follows is one T cell receptor (beta chain) and its context. Its antigen is unknown. Base qualities were left out, and no much larger clone turns up one base away. This sample is drawn from a study of CD8 T cells in Susac syndrome (dated by TCRdb to between 2018 and 2020). About the study as a whole: The study used repertoire sequencing to test whether antigen drove CD8+ T cell activation and differentiation in Susac syndrome. Paper-wide results and their limitations: The TCR sequencing and HLA analysis was acknowledged to have included a relatively small number of individuals.

RNA was extracted with the RNeasy kit and 0.5 to 1 ug was reverse transcribed using random hexamers. The immunoSEQ multiplex PCR assay, which covers 54 Vbeta and 13 Jbeta segments, was used to amplify TCR beta CDR3 regions. PCR amplification bias was corrected by using a synthetic template baseline for primer optimization and computational correction. From the authors' description of their analysis: Reads were assigned to V, D and J genes according to IMGT and analyzed in immunoSEQ Analyzer, with only productive sequences retained. Clonality was calculated as one minus the Shannon entropy normalized by log2 of the number of productive unique sequences. For each patient and control, public and private clones were evaluated within the 100 most prevalent clones. Susac-specific clones were defined as absent from healthy and MS cohorts, 1052 published viral clones and other ImmuneACCESS disease sequences. TCRdb ran its own pipeline on the public reads, namely fastp trimming at Q25 and MiXCR clone calling, and kept in-frame beta chains. For every CDR3 protein sequence, its rows merge into one entry that carries the most common genes and DNA. These V and J calls are TCRdb output, not the study's own analysis. The sample yields 150,000 to 250,000 distinct CDR3 sequences; more than 90% were counted once. About 0.09% of the sample belongs to the ten largest clones.

Here V drops 0 bases and J drops 6 bases, and the junction holds 6 bases not matched to any gene. Sequences LGHNT (CDR1) and FRNRAP (CDR2) are obtained from the germline V gene. The CDR3 runs 15 amino acids, cysteine and phenylalanine included. This entry keeps only the CDR3 DNA: 45 bases, framed from base 1. High-throughput TCR beta sequencing profiled peripheral blood CD8+ and CD4+ T cells from healthy donors, Susac syndrome patients and multiple sclerosis patients. Multiple sclerosis controls were treatment-naive patients with stable or active relapsing-remitting disease fulfilling revised McDonald criteria. Bulk CD8+ and CD4+ T cells were purified magnetically by negative isolation, whereas CD8+ TEMRA cells were enriched by FACS. Blood was collected in EDTA tubes and processed within 24 hours, with PBMCs isolated through density gradient centrifugation. PBMCs intended for TCR sequencing were frozen in liquid nitrogen and were later thawed in a 37 degrees C water bath. The sorted or isolated CD4+, CD8+ and CD8+ TEMRA cells reached a purity of at least 90%.

The sequence links TRBV12-5 to TRBJ2-7, with 9 bases aligning to TRBD2. This receptor was obtained from a human donor with multiple sclerosis. Sequencing was carried out using CD4+ T cells from PBMCs. Read as DNA, the sequence is TGTGCTAGTGGTTTGGTACTCGGCGGGAGGGCCGAGCAGTACTTC. This sequence encodes CASGLVLGGRAEQYF.